The sequence of this T cell receptor beta chain was determined in a study of shared clonotypes between healthy human individuals. Study-wide points: Represented diversity, genetic and exposure-history alike, was limited by few donors.

Turning to this clone: Antigen specificity is unknown.

Donors comprised healthy HIV-negative adults lacking recent acute infections or vaccinations. CDR3 length: 14 amino acids. The trim removed 5 bases at V and 7 bases at J, leaving 11 bases unmatched. Germline values: CDR1 MNHNY, CDR2 SVGAGI (reference sequence). Samples underwent the assay at deep level. PCR replicates from unsorted PBMC used roughly 300 ng DNA, and this amount was tens of thousands of T cell genomes. Assay: immunoSEQ multiplex PCR; the TCRdb copy retains only in-frame clones and omits some. The data show hundreds of thousands of clones, with around 76% seen just once and 12% held by the top ten.

The V call is TRBV6-6, the J call TRBJ2-7; 7 positions agree with TRBD1. Sequencing was carried out using PBMCs. This receptor was obtained from a woman aged 40-49 years in good health. Some clones in this sample may be carry-over from other donors' samples. CDR3 sequence reads: CASSKRQGIEEQYF. The CDR3 DNA reads TGTGCCAGCAGTAAACGACAGGGCATTGAAGAGCAGTACTTC.